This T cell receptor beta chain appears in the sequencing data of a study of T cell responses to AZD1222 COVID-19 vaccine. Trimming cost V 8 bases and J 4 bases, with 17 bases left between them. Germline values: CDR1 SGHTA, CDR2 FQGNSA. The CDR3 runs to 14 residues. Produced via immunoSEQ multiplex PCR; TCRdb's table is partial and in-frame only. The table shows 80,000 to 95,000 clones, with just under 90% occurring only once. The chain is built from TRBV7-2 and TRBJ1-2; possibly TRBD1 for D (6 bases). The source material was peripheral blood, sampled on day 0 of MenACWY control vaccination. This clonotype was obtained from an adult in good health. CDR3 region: CASLAFGGLYGYTF. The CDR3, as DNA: TGTGCCAGCCTTGCATTCGGGGGCCTCTATGGCTACACCTTC. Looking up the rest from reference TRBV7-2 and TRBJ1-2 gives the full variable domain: GAGVSQSPSNKVTEKGKDVELRCDPISGHTALYWYRQSLGQGLEFLIYFQGNSAPDKSGLPSDRFSAERTGGSVSTLTIQRTQQEDSAVYLCASLAFGGLYGYTFGSGTRLTVV.